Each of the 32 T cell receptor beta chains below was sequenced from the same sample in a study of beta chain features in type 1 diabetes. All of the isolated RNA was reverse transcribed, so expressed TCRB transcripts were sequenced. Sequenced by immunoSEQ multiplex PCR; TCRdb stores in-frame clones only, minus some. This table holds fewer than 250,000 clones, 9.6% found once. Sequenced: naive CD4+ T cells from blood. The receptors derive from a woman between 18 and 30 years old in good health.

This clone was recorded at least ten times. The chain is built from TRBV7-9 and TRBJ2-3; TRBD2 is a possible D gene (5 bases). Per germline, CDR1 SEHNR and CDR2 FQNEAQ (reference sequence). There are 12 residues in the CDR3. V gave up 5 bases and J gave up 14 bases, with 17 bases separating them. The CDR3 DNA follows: TGTGCCAGCAGCCGAGAAGTTGGGGAGTGGTATTTT. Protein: CASSREVGEWYF.

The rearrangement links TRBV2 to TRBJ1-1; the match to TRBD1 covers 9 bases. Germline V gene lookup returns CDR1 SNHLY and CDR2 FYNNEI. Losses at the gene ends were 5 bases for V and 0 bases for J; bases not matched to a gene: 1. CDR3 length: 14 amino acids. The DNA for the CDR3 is TGTGCCAGCAGTAGACAGGGGGTGAACACTGAAGCTTTCTTT. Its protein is CASSRQGVNTEAFF.

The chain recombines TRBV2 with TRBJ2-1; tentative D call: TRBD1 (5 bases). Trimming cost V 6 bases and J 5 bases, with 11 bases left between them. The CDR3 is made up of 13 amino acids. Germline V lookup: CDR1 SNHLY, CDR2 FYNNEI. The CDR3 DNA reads TGTGCCAGCAGCCAAGACAGAAACAATGAGCAGTTCTTC. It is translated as CASSQDRNNEQFF.

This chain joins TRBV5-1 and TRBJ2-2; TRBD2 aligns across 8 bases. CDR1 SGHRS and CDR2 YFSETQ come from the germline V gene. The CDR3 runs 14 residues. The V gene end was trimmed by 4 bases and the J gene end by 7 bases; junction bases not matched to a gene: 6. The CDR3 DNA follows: TGCGCCAGCAGCACCCCCGGGGGGGACGGGGAGCTGTTTTTT. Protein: CASSTPGGDGELFF.

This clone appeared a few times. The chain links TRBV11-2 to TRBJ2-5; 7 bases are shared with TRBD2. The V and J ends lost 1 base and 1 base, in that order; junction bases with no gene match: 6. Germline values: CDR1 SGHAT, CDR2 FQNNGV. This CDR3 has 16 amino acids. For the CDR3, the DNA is TGTGCCAGCAGCTTAGCCTCGACTAGCCTCCAAGAGACCCAGTACTTC. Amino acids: CASSLASTSLQETQYF.

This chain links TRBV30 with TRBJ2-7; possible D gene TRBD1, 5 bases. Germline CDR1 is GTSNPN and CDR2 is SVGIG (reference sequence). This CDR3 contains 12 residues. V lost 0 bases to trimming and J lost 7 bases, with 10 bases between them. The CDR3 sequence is CAWSVGLGEQYF. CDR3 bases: TGTGCCTGGAGTGTGGGGCTGGGGGAGCAGTACTTC. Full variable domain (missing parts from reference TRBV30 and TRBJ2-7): SQTIHQWPATLVQPVGSPLSLECTVEGTSNPNLYWYRQAAGRGLQLLFYSVGIGQISSEVPQNLSASRPQDRQFILSSKKLLLSDSGFYLCAWSVGLGEQYFGPGTRLTVT.

The CDR3 nucleotides read TGTGCCAGCAGCGACCAGCGGGAGGCCCACAATGAGCAGTTCTTC. It translates to CASSDQREAHNEQFF. V is TRBV2 and J is TRBJ2-1; 9 bases are shared with TRBD2. Germline V CDR1 and CDR2: SNHLY, FYNNEI. The J segment lost 5 bases and the V segment lost 6 bases, leaving 8 bases of the junction unmatched. The CDR3 loop spans 15 amino acids.

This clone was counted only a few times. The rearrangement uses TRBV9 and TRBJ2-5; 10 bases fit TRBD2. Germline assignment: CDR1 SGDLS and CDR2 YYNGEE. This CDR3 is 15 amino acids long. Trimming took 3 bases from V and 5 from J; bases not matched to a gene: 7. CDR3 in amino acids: CASSGTSGVWETQYF. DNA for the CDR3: TGTGCCAGCAGCGGTACTAGCGGGGTATGGGAGACCCAGTACTTC. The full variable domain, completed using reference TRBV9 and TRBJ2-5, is DSGVTQTPKHLITATGQRVTLRCSPRSGDLSVYWYQQSLDQGLQFLIQYYNGEERAKGNILERFSAQQFPDLHSELNLSSLELGDSALYFCASSGTSGVWETQYFGPGTRLLVL.

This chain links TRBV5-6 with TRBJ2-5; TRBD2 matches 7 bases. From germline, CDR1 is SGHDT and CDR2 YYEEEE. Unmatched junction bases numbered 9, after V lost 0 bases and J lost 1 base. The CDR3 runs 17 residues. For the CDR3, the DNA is TGTGCCAGCAGCTTGGACGAAGGGTCGGGGGGCCAAGAGACCCAGTACTTC. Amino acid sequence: CASSLDEGSGGQETQYF.

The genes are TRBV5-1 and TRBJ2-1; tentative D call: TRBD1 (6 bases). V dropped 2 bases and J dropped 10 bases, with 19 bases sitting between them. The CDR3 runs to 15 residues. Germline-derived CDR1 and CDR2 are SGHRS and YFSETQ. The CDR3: CASSLRQDGAGEQFF. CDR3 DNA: TGCGCCAGCAGCTTAAGACAGGACGGGGCTGGAGAGCAGTTCTTC.

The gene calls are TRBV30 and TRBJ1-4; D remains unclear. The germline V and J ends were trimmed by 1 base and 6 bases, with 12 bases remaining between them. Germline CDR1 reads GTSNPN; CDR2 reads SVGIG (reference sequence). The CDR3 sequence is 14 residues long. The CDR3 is CAWSGRPTHEKLFF. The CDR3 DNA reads TGTGCCTGGAGTGGGCGGCCGACCCATGAAAAACTGTTTTTT.

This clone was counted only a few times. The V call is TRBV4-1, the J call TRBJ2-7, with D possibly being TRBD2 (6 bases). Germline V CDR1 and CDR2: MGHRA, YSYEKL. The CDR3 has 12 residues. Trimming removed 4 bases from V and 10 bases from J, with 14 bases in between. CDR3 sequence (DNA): TGCGCCAGCAGCCCAGATAAGGGACTTCAGTACTTC. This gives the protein CASSPDKGLQYF.

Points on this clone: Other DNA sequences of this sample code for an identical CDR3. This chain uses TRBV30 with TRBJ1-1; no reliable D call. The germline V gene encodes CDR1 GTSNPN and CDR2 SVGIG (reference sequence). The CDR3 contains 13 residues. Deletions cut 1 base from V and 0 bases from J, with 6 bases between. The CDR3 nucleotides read TGTGCCTGGAGTGGGGCAGTGAACACTGAAGCTTTCTTT. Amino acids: CAWSGAVNTEAFF.

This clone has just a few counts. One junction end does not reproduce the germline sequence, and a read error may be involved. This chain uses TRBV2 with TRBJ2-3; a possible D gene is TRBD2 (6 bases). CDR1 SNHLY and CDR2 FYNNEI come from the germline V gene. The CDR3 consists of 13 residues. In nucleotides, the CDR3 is TGTGCCAGCAGTGAAGCGGAGGGGCTAAGAGGGCCTTTT. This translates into CASSEAEGLRGPF.

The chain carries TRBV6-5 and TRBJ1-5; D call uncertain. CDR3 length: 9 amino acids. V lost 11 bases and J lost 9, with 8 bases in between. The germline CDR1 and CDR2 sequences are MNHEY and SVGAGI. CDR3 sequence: CAGGPPQHF. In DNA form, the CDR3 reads TGTGCCGGTGGGCCGCCCCAGCATTTT.

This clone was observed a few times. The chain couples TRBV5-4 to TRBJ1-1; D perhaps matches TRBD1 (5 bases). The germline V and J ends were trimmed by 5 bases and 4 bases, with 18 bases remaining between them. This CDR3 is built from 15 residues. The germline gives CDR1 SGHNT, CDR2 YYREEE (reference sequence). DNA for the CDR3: TGTGCCAGCAGGGACGCCCGGGACTTGGGCACTGAAGCTTTCTTT. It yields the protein CASRDARDLGTEAFF. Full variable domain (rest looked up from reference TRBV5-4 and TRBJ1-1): ETGVTQSPTHLIKTRGQQVTLRCSSQSGHNTVSWYQQALGQGPQFIFQYYREEENGRGNFPPRFSGLQFPNYSSELNVNALELDDSALYLCASRDARDLGTEAFFGQGTRLTVV.

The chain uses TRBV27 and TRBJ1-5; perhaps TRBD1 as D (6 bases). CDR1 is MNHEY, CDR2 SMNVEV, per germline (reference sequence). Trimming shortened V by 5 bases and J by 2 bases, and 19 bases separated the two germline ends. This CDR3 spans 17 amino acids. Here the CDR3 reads CASSRTTGLEGNQPQHF. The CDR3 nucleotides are TGTGCCAGCAGTCGTACAACAGGGTTGGAAGGCAATCAGCCCCAGCATTTT.

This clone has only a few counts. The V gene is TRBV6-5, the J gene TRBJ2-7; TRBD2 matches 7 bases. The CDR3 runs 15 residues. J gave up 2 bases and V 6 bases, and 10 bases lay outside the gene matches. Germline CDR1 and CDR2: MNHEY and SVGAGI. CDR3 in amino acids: CASSPTAGFAYEQYF. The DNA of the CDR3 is TGTGCCAGCAGCCCTACAGCGGGATTTGCCTACGAGCAGTACTTC.

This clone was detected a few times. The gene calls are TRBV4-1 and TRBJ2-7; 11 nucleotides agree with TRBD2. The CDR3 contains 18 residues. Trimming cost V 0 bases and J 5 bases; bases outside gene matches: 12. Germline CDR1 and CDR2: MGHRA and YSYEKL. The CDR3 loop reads CASSQEGLLAGGIDEQYF. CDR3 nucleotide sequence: TGCGCCAGCAGCCAAGAGGGCCTTCTAGCGGGGGGTATTGACGAGCAGTACTTC.

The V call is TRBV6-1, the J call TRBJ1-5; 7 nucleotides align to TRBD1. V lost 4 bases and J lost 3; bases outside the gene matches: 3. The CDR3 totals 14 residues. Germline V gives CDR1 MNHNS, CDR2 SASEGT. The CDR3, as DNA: TGTGCCAGCAGTGGACAGGGAAACAATCAGCCCCAGCATTTT. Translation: CASSGQGNNQPQHF.

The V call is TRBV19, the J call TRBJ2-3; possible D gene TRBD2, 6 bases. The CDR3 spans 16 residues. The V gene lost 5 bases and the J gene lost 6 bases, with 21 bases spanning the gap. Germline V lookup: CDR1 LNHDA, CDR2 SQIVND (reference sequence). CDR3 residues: CASSGNLAMGLDTQYF. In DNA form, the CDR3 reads TGTGCCAGTAGTGGGAACCTAGCGATGGGGTTGGATACGCAGTATTTT.

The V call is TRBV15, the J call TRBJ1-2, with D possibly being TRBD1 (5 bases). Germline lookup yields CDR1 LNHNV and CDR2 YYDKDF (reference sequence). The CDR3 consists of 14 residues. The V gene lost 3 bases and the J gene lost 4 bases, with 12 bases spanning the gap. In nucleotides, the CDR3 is TGTGCCACCAGCAGGTCAGGGTTCAGCTATGGCTACACCTTC. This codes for CATSRSGFSYGYTF.

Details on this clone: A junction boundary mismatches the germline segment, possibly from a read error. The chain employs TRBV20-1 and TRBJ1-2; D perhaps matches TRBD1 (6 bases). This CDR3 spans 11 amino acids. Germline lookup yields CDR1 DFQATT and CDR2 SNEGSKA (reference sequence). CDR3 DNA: TGCAGTGCTACAGGGGTGCACGGCTGCACCTTC. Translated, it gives CSATGVHGCTF.

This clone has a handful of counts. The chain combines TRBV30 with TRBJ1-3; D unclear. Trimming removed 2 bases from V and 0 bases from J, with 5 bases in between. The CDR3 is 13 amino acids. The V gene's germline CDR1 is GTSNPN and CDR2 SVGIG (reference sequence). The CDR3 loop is CAWSPFSGNTIYF. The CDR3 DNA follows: TGTGCCTGGAGTCCGTTCTCTGGAAACACCATATATTTT.

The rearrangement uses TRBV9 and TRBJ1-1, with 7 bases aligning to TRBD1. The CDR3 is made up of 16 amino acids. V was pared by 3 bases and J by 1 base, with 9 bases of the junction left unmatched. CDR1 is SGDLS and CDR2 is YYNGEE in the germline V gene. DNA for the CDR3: TGTGCCAGCAGCGGGGGGAAGGGACAGCAGAACACTGAAGCTTTCTTT. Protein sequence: CASSGGKGQQNTEAFF.

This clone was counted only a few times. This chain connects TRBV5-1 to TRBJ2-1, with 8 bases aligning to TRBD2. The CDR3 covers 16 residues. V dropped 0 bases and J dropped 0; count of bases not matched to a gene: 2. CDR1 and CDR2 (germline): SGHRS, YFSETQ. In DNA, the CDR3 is TGCGCCAGCAGCTTGGATAGCGGGATCTCCTACAATGAGCAGTTCTTC. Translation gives CASSLDSGISYNEQFF.

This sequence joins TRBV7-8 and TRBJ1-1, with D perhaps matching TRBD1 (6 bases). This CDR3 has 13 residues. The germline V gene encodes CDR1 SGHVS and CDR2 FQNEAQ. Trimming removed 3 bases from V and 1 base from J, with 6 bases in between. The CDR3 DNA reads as TGTGCCAGCAGCTTGGACAGGAACACTGAAGCTTTCTTT. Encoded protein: CASSLDRNTEAFF.

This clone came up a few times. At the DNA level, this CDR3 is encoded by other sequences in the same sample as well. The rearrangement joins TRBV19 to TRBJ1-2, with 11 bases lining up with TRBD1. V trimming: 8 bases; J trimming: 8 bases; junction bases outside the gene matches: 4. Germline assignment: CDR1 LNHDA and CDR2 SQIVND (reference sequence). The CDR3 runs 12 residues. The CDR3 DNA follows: TGTGCCAGTCGGACAGGGGGCGTCGGCTACACCTTC. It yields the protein CASRTGGVGYTF.

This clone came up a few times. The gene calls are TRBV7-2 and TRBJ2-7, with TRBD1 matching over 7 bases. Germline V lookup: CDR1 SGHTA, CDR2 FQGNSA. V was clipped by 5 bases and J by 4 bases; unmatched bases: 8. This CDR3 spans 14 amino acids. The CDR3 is CASSPPGTEYEQYF. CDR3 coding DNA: TGTGCCAGCAGCCCCCCCGGGACAGAATACGAGCAGTACTTC.

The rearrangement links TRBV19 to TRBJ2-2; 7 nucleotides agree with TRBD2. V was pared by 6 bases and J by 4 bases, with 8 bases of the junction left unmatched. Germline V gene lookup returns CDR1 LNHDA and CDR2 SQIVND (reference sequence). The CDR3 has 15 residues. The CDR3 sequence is CASSQTAGTTGELFF. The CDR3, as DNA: TGTGCCAGTAGCCAAACAGCGGGAACCACCGGGGAGCTGTTTTTT.

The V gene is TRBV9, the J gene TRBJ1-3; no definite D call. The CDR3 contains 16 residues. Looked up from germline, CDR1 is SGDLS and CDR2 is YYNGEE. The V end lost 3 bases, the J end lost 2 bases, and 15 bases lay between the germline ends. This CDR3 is CASSAITGFTGNTIYF. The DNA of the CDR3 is TGTGCCAGCAGCGCTATAACCGGTTTTACTGGAAACACCATATATTTT.

This CDR3 is CASSVQGNTGELFF. The CDR3 DNA reads as TGTGCCAGCAGCGTACAGGGGAACACCGGGGAGCTGTTTTTT. The rearrangement links TRBV9 to TRBJ2-2, with D possibly matching TRBD1 (5 bases). The CDR3 has 14 amino acids. Trimming took 1 base from V and 1 from J, leaving 5 bases between them. CDR1 and CDR2 from the germline V gene are SGDLS and YYNGEE.